The present T cell receptor beta chain was sequenced within a study of chemoradiotherapy in HPV16-positive cancers. Repertoires were sampled repeatedly during chemoradiotherapy. Worth noting for this clone: The antigen remains undetermined.

TCRdb keeps only in-frame clones here, not all; method: immunoSEQ multiplex PCR. The sample yields roughly 23,000 clones, over 60% seen once. The V gene's germline CDR1 is LNHDA and CDR2 SQIVND (reference sequence). The V gene lost 5 bases and the J gene lost 1 base, with 7 bases spanning the gap. The CDR3 runs to 13 residues. The study's findings and limits: During treatment, candidate HPV-specific clones and E7-related motifs expanded in tumor.

The J gene is TRBJ2-3, the V gene TRBV19, with D possibly matching TRBD2 (5 bases). This receptor was taken from a human donor with HPV-associated anogenital cancer. This material was acquired from a patient who underwent chemoradiotherapy. The CDR3 region has the DNA TGTGCCAGTAGTTACGGGGGCACAGATACGCAGTATTTT. As protein: CASSYGGTDTQYF.